This TCR beta chain was recorded in a study of control samples from healthy donors and cancer patients. Clones were read by immunoSEQ multiplex PCR, and TCRdb kept only the in-frame ones, dropping some. The sample lists around 76,000 clones; 94% were seen once. This clone came up once. This sequence was found in a woman aged 40 to 50 in good health. Sequenced material: blood.

CDR3 in DNA: TGCAGCGTTGGGGAAGATACGCAGTATTTT. Encoded protein: CSVGEDTQYF. V and J are TRBV29-1 and TRBJ2-3; no clear D. Germline V gene lookup returns CDR1 SQVTM and CDR2 ANQGSEA. There are 10 residues in the CDR3. Trimming pared 4 bases from V and 5 bases from J, leaving 4 bases between.